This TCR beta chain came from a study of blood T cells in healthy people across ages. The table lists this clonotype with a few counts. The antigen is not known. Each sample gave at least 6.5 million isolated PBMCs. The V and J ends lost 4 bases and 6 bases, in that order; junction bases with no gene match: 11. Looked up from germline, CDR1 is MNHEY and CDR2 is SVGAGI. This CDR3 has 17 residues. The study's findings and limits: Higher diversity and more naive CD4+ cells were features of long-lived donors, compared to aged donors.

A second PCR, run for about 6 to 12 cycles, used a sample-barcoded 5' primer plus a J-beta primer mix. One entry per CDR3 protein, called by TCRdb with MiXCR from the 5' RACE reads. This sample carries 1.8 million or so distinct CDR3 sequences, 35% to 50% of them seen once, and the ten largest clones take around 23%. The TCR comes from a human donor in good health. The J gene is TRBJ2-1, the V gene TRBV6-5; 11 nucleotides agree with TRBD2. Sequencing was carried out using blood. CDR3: CASSSTPSGGSLNEQFF. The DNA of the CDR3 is TGTGCCAGCAGTTCCACCCCTAGCGGGGGGTCCCTCAATGAGCAGTTCTTC.